The source of this TCR beta chain is a study of blood T cell repertoires in COVID-19. Study-wide background: Samples came from the United States, Italy and Spain, spanning acute and convalescent COVID-19.

Profiling relied on immunoSEQ multiplex PCR, and the TCRdb table lists in-frame clones only, not all of them. The data show under 150,000 clones, with about four fifths seen just once and 9.7% held by the top ten. Only one count was recorded for this clone. Germline CDR1 is SGHAT and CDR2 is FQNNGV. The CDR3 length is 14 residues. After removal of 10 bases from V and 9 bases from J, the junction contained 14 bases not matched to a gene. The genes are TRBV11-2 and TRBJ2-1; 8 positions match TRBD2. Input material: peripheral blood. This clonotype was obtained from a middle-aged man with active or convalescent COVID-19. CDR3 DNA sequence: TGTGCCACCGGGAGGGGCTCCGGTGGGAGTGAGCAGTTCTTC. Its translation: CATGRGSGGSEQFF. Supplemented by reference TRBV11-2 and TRBJ2-1, the full variable domain reads EAGVAQSPRYKIIEKRQSVAFWCNPISGHATLYWYQQILGQGPKLLIQFQNNGVVDDSQLPKDRFSAERLKGVDSTLKIQPAKLEDSAVYLCATGRGSGGSEQFFGPGTRLTVL.